The subject of this entry is one T cell receptor (beta chain). Its antigen is not known. This specimen belongs to a study of blood T cells in healthy people across ages. Broader study findings: When set beside aged donors, long-lived donors presented more naive CD4+ cells and higher diversity. Roughly linearly, TCR beta diversity per million T cells fell as age increased. A strong correlation was seen between TCR beta diversity and naive T cell percentage.

CDR3 size: 14 residues. Germline V gives CDR1 SGHTA, CDR2 FQGNSA. Drawing of peripheral blood yielded ten milliliters from each donor. PCR was performed a second time for about 6 to 11 cycles using a sample-barcoded 5' primer and a J-beta primer mix. MiXCR, applied by TCRdb to the 5' RACE reads, yields one record per CDR3 protein. The profile shows 780,000 or so distinct CDR3 sequences, roughly 50% of them singletons. The TCR sequence derives from a man in his forties or fifties in good health. The source material was blood. The rearrangement uses TRBV7-2 and TRBJ2-5; 10 bases are shared with TRBD2. The DNA end lines up better with TRBJ2-7; the J call may be wrong. This CDR3 is CASSLMASGSEQYF. The CDR3 DNA sequence: TGTGCCAGCAGCTTAATGGCTAGCGGGAGCGAGCAGTACTTC.